Sequencing of this TCR beta chain was carried out in a study of blood T cell repertoires in COVID-19. As for the study in general: COVID-19 samples collected from the United States, Italy and Spain covered acute and convalescent phases. T cells, B-cell-depleted T cells, or PBMCs supplied cDNA or gDNA.

This CDR3 is built from 15 residues. Germline trimming cut 3 bases from V and 3 bases from J; bases unmatched to any gene: 8. Germline V lookup: CDR1 SGHRS, CDR2 YFSETQ. Original analysis: Estimated nucleated cell counts came from reference gene primer amplification. Data came from immunoSEQ multiplex PCR; TCRdb stores just in-frame clones and leaves some out. That table is the source of V, J and clone size, and D and trimming were worked out from the DNA. Here the sample spans 400,000 to 500,000 clones, 80% to 90% being singletons. Sequencing was performed on peripheral blood. This receptor was obtained from a woman aged 25 to 39 with active or convalescent COVID-19. This chain connects TRBV5-1 to TRBJ1-1, with TRBD1 identical over 7 bases. CDR3 sequence (DNA): TGCGCCAGCAGCTACCTATCGGGACAGTACACTGAAGCTTTCTTT. The encoded protein is CASSYLSGQYTEAFF.